The 15 T cell receptor beta chains given below trace back to one sample, sequenced in a study of blood T cell repertoires in COVID-19. TCRdb keeps only in-frame clones here, not all; method: immunoSEQ multiplex PCR. Of roughly 160,000 clones in the sample, roughly 93% were seen once. The sequenced material came from peripheral blood. These receptors came from a man younger than 35 with acute or convalescent COVID-19.

This clone was counted a single time. This chain joins TRBV6-1 and TRBJ1-1; the D gene is possibly TRBD1 (6 bases). Looked up from germline, CDR1 is MNHNS and CDR2 is SASEGT. V lost 3 bases to trimming and J lost 5 bases, with 13 bases between them. This CDR3 has 14 amino acids. CDR3 coding DNA: TGTGCCAGCAGTGACGCCAGGGGATGGACTGAAGCTTTCTTT. Residues: CASSDARGWTEAFF.

V gene TRBV18 combines with J gene TRBJ2-1, with TRBD1 matching over 7 bases. Looked up from germline, CDR1 is KGHSH and CDR2 is LQKENI. The CDR3 totals 15 residues. V lost 3 bases, J lost 1 base, and 3 bases stayed unmatched. The CDR3 is CASSPTTGSYNEQFF. DNA of the CDR3: TGTGCCAGCTCACCCACGACAGGGTCCTACAATGAGCAGTTCTTC.

The rearrangement joins TRBV4-1 to TRBJ1-2; possibly TRBD1 for D (5 bases). Germline V gene sequence: CDR1 MGHRA, CDR2 YSYEKL. V gave up 1 base and J gave up 5 bases, with 11 bases separating them. This CDR3 comprises 14 residues. The CDR3 DNA follows: TGCGCCAGCAGCCAAGGACAGCTTTCGTATGGCTACACCTTC. Amino acid sequence: CASSQGQLSYGYTF.

The gene calls are TRBV6-5 and TRBJ2-5; D might be TRBD1 (7 bases). The germline gives CDR1 MNHEY, CDR2 SVGAGI. V lost 11 bases and J 2 bases, leaving 15 bases between the germline ends. The CDR3 consists of 13 residues. In DNA form, the CDR3 reads TGTGCCGTACAACAGGGGACTCAAGAGACCCAGTACTTC. This gives the protein CAVQQGTQETQYF.

The chain uses TRBV24-1 and TRBJ2-7, with 8 bases matching TRBD1. This CDR3 region has 14 residues. With V trimmed by 3 bases and J by 5 bases, 5 bases remained unmatched. CDR1 is KGHDR and CDR2 is SFDVKD in the germline V gene. Written as DNA, the CDR3 is TGTGCCACCAGTGATCGACAGGGGACGGACGAGCAGTACTTC. Protein: CATSDRQGTDEQYF.

The V gene is TRBV6-2 or TRBV6-3, the J gene TRBJ1-6; 8 nucleotides line up with TRBD1. Germline V gene sequence: CDR1 MNHEY, CDR2 SVGEGT. This CDR3 contains 17 residues. Losses at the gene ends were 2 bases for V and 7 bases for J; bases not matched to a gene: 10. The CDR3 loop reads CASSYPLLTGENSPLHF. DNA for the CDR3: TGTGCCAGCAGTTACCCCCTTTTGACAGGGGAGAATTCACCCCTCCACTTT.

This clone was counted a few times. V and J are TRBV3-1 (or the pseudogene TRBV3-2) and TRBJ2-1, with 7 bases matching TRBD2. The V and J ends lost 0 bases and 7 bases, in that order; junction bases with no gene match: 15. Per germline, CDR1 LGHDT and CDR2 YNNKEL (reference sequence). The CDR3 consists of 18 residues. CDR3 in DNA: TGTGCCAGCAGCCAAGATCGTACAACGGGACTACTAGGGAATGAGCAGTTCTTC. It translates to CASSQDRTTGLLGNEQFF.

The genes are TRBV24-1 and TRBJ2-5; D may be TRBD2 (5 bases). With 1 base removed from V and 2 bases from J, the gap between germline ends came to 10 bases. Per germline, CDR1 KGHDR and CDR2 SFDVKD. This CDR3 comprises 15 residues. This CDR3 is CATSDFPRAQETQYF. In DNA, the CDR3 is TGTGCCACCAGTGATTTCCCGCGGGCTCAAGAGACCCAGTACTTC.

This clone has only one observation. This same CDR3 is encoded by further DNA sequences in the sample. The gene calls are TRBV2 and TRBJ1-5; D not resolved. The V and J ends lost 3 bases and 4 bases respectively, with 4 bases between them. CDR1 and CDR2 from the germline V gene are SNHLY and FYNNEI. CDR3 length equals 12 residues. The CDR3 nucleotides read TGTGCCAGCAGTGATCGTAATCAGCCCCAGCATTTT. It specifies CASSDRNQPQHF.

The J gene is TRBJ1-1, the V gene TRBV10-2; D may be TRBD1 (5 bases). V dropped 6 bases and J dropped 1 base, with 18 bases sitting between them. This CDR3 is built from 16 residues. Germline CDR1 is WSHSY and CDR2 is SAAADI. CDR3 loop: CASRRGGTDSNTEAFF. DNA of the CDR3: TGCGCCAGCAGGCGGGGGGGAACAGACTCGAACACTGAAGCTTTCTTT.

The chain uses TRBV7-8 and TRBJ1-2; D not certain. The CDR3 totals 12 residues. Per the germline V gene, CDR1 is SGHVS and CDR2 is FQNEAQ. V was pared by 5 bases and J by 5 bases, with 9 bases between. The CDR3 nucleotides are TGTGCCAGCAGCCGGACTATATATGGCTACACCTTC. It encodes CASSRTIYGYTF.

This rearrangement joins TRBV18 to TRBJ2-7; D is uncertain. Trimming removed 3 bases from V and 2 bases from J, with 11 bases in between. This CDR3 is 14 amino acids long. Germline V gene sequence: CDR1 KGHSH, CDR2 LQKENI. This chain's CDR3 is CASSPGLVTYEQYF. CDR3 DNA sequence: TGTGCCAGCTCACCCGGGTTGGTGACCTACGAGCAGTACTTC.

V is TRBV6-2 or TRBV6-3 and J is TRBJ1-5; 9 bases align to TRBD1. The CDR3 totals 16 residues. Germline CDR1 MNHEY, CDR2 SVGEGT. The V segment lost 2 bases and the J segment 4 bases; nucleotides outside the gene matches: 6. The CDR3 DNA is TGTGCCAGCAGTTACGGAGGGGACAGGGTGAATCAGCCCCAGCATTTT. Amino acids: CASSYGGDRVNQPQHF.

The genes are TRBV24-1 and TRBJ1-5, with a possible D match to TRBD1 (6 bases). Germline V gene data show CDR1 as KGHDR and CDR2 as SFDVKD. The CDR3 consists of 14 residues. V was clipped by 5 bases and J by 4 bases, with 11 bases between them. This CDR3 reads CATSGTEPNQPQHF. As DNA, the CDR3 is TGTGCCACCAGTGGGACAGAGCCTAATCAGCCCCAGCATTTT.

CDR3 nucleotide sequence: TGCAGCGTCGCCGGGACAGGGACAAGGGCTTTCTTT. Protein product: CSVAGTGTRAFF. This chain uses TRBV29-1 with TRBJ1-1; 9 nucleotides match TRBD1. This CDR3 comprises 12 residues. Trimming took 6 bases from V and 11 from J; bases not matched to a gene: 10. In germline, CDR1 is SQVTM, CDR2 ANQGSEA.